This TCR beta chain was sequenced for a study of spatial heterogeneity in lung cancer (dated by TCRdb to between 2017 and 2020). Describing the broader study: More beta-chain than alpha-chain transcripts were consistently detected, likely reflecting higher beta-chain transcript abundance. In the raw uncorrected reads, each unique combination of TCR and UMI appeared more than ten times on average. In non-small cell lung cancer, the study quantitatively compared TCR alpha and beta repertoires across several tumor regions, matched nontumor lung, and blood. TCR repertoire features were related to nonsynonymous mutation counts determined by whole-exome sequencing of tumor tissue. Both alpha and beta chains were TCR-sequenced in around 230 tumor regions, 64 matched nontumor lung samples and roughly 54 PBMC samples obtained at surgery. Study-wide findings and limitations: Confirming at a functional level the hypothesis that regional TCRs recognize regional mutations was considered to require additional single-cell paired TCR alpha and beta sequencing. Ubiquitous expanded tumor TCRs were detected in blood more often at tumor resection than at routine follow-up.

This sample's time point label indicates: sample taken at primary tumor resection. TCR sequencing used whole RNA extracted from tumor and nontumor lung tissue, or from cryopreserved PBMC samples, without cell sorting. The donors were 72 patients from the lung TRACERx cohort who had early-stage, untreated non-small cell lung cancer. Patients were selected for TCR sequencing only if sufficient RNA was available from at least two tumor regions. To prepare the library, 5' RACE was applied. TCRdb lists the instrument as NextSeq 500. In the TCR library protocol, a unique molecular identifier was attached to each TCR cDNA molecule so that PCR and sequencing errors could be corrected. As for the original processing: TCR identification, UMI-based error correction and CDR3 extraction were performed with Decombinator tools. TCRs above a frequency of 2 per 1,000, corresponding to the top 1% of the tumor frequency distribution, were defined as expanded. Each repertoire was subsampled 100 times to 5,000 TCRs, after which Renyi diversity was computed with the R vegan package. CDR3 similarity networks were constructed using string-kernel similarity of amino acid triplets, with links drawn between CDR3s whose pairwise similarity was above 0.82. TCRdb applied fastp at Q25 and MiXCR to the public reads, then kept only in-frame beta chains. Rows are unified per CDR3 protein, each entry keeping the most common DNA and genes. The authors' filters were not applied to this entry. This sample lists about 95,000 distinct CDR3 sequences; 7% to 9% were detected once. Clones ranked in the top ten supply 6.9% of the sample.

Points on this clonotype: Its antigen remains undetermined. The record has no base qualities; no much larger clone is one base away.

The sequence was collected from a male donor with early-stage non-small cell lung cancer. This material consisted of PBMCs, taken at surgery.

Here is the DNA: TGTGCCAGCAGCTTAGGACTCAACAATGAGCAGTTCTTC. The translation is CASSLGLNNEQFF. The chain was built from TRBV7-3 and TRBJ2-1; TRBD2 is a weak D gene call, 5 bases matching. The CDR3, from cysteine to phenylalanine, totals 13 residues. Only CDR3 DNA is held: 39 bases, read in frame from base 1. Deletion took 2 bases off V and 5 bases off J, with a span of 7 bases between the germline ends. CDR1 and CDR2, per the germline V gene, are SGHTA and FQGTGA.